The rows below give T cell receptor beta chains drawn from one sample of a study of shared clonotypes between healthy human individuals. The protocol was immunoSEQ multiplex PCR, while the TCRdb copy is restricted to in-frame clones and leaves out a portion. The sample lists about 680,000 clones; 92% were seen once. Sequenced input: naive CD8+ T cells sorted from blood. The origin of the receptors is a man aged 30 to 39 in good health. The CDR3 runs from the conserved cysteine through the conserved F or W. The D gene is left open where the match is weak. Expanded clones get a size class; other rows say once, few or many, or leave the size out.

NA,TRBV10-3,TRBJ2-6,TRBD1,TGTGCCATCAGTGATCCCGAAGGGGACAGACCCTCTGGGGCCAACGTCCTGACTTTC,CAISDPEGDRPSGANVLTF
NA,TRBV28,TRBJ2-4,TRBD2,TGTGCCAGCAAGGCTAGCGGGAGGGCCGGGACCAAAAACATTCAGTACTTC,CASKASGRAGTKNIQYF
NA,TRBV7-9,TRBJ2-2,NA,TGTGCCAGCAGCCCTATGTCGGGCAGTGCTTTGACCGGGGAGCTGTTTTTT,CASSPMSGSALTGELFF
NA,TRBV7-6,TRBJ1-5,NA,TGTGCCAGCAGCCGAGGCACGGGTACCTTAGAGCCCCAGCATTTT,CASSRGTGTLEPQHF
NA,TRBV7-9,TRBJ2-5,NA,TGTGCCAGCAGCACTAGTTCTTTTGAGACCCAGTACTTC,CASSTSSFETQYF
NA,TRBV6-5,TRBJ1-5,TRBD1,TGTGCCAGCAGCCAGGGGGTTCTACAGCCCCAGCATTTT,CASSQGVLQPQHF
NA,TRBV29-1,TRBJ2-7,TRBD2,TGCAGCGTCGAGCTAGCGGGAGGGCCGAACGAGCAGTACTTC,CSVELAGGPNEQYF
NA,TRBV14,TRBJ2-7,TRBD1,TGTGCCAGCAGCCAGACCGACAGGGGTGGTTACGAGCAGTACTTC,CASSQTDRGGYEQYF
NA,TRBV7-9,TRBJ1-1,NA,TGTGCCAGCCTGGACAGCCGATTTGAAGCTTTCTTT,CASLDSRFEAFF
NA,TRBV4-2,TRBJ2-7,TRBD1,TGTGCCAGCAGCCAAAAGACAGGGGCGGTAAACGAGCAGTACTTC,CASSQKTGAVNEQYF
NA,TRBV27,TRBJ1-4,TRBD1,TGTGCCAGCAGTTTCTCGGGGCAGGGGGGGAGTGAAAAACTGTTTTTT,CASSFSGQGGSEKLFF
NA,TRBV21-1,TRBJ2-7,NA,TGTGCCAGCAGCAAGGGTGGGACAGGCGGCTACGAGCAGTACTTC,CASSKGGTGGYEQYF
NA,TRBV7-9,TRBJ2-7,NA,TGTGCCAGCAGGGGAGGAACGAACTACGAGCAGTACTTC,CASRGGTNYEQYF
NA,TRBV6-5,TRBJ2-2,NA,TGTGCCAGCAGTCCCGCCGGGATTGTGGGGGAGCTGTTTTTT,CASSPAGIVGELFF
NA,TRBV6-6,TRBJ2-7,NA,TGTGCCAGCAGTTCTCAGATCGAACATCTGGTGCAGTACTTC,CASSSQIEHLVQYF
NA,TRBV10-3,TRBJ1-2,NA,TGTGCCATCAGTGAGCACCCGGACAGCTCTACCCTTTATGGCTACACCTTC,CAISEHPDSSTLYGYTF
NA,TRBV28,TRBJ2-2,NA,TGTGCCAGCAGTAGTCAGGGGACCACCGGGGAGCTGTTTTTT,CASSSQGTTGELFF
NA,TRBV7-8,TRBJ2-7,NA,TGTGCCAGCAGCTTAGCGGGAGCCGGGGAGCAGTACTTC,CASSLAGAGEQYF
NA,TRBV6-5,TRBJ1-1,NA,TGTGCCACCAGGGTCGGGGACACTGAAGCTTTCTTT,CATRVGDTEAFF
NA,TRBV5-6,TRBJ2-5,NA,TGTGCCAGCAGCTTATACAACGGGCTGGGGGAGACCCAGTACTTC,CASSLYNGLGETQYF
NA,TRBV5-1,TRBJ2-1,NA,TGCGCCAGCAGCTTGGAGGGCTCCTTCAATGAGCAGTTCTTC,CASSLEGSFNEQFF
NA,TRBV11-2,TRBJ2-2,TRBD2,TGTGCCAGCAGCTTGGCTAGCGGGAGAACCGGGGAGCTGTTTTTT,CASSLASGRTGELFF
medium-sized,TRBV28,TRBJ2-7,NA,TGTGCCAGCTTGGGAGGAGGGCCGTACGAGCAGTACTTC,CASLGGGPYEQYF
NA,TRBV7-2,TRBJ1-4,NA,TGTGCCAGCAGCCTCGGCTTGCTGGGGAGTGAAAAACTGTTTTTT,CASSLGLLGSEKLFF
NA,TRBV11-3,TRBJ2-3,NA,TGTGCCAGCAGCTTAGCGGGAGACACAGATACGCAGTATTTT,CASSLAGDTDTQYF
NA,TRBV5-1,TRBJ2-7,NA,TGCGCCAGCAGCCTTACCGCTTGGGGGGAGTACGAGCAGTACTTC,CASSLTAWGEYEQYF
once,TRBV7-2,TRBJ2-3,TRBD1,TGTGCCAGCATTCTTACAGGGGGCGATACGCAGTATTTT,CASILTGGDTQYF
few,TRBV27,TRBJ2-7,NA,TGTGCCAGCAGTTTTGAGGGGTCCGAGCAGTACTTC,CASSFEGSEQYF
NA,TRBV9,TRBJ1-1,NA,TGTGCCAGCAATTTAGAGGGGAACACTGAAGCTTTCTTT,CASNLEGNTEAFF
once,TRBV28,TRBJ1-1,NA,TGTGCCAGGGTGCCCAACACTGAAGCTTTCTTT,CARVPNTEAFF
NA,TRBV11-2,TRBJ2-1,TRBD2,TGTGCCAGCAGCTTTTCGGGAGGTTCCCACAATGAGCAGTTCTTC,CASSFSGGSHNEQFF
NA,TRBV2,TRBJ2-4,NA,TGTGCCCAGGGGGGCATGGACCTAGCCAAAAACATTCAGTACTTC,CAQGGMDLAKNIQYF
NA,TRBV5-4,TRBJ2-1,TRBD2,TGTGCCAGCAGCTTGTTGTCTAGCGGGAGTGGGAATGAGCAGTTCTTC,CASSLLSSGSGNEQFF
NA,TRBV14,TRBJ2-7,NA,TGTGCCAGCAGCCAAGGGGCCACAACCTACGAGCAGTACTTC,CASSQGATTYEQYF
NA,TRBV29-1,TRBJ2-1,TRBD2,TGCAGCGTTGAGTTCGCTAGCGGAATCTACAATGAGCAGTTCTTC,CSVEFASGIYNEQFF
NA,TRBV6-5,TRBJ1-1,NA,TGTGCCAGCAGGCCACAGGGCACTGAAGCTTTCTTT,CASRPQGTEAFF
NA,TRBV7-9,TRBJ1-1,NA,TGTGCCAGCAGCAATTCCCGAGAGGGCACTGAAGCTTTCTTT,CASSNSREGTEAFF
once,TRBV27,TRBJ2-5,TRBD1,TGTGCCAGCAGTTTAAGACAGGGTAGAGAGACCCAGTACTTC,CASSLRQGRETQYF
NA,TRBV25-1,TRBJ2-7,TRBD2,TGTGCCAGCACCAGCGGGAGGGCCTTGGACGAGCAGTACTTC,CASTSGRALDEQYF
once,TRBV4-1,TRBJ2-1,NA,TGCGCCAGCAGCCAAGTGGTCAGTTCAGTAAATGAGCAGTTCTTC,CASSQVVSSVNEQFF
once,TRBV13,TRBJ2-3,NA,TGTGCCAGCAGCTCAGCTCCCCCGGGCACAGATACGCAGTATTTT,CASSSAPPGTDTQYF
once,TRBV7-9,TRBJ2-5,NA,TGTGCCAGCAGCTTAAAGGAGACCCAGTACTTC,CASSLKETQYF
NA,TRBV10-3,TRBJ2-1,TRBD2,TGTGCCATCAGTGAGTCGGGACTAGCGGACTACAATGAGCAGTTCTTC,CAISESGLADYNEQFF
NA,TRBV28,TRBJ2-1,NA,TGTGCCAGCAGACGCGTCGGGGAATCCGGGCAGTTCTTC,CASRRVGESGQFF
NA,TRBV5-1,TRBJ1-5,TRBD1,TGCGCCAGCAGCTCAGGACAGGGTGGTCAGCCCCAGCATTTT,CASSSGQGGQPQHF
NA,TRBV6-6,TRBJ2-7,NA,TGTGCCAGCAGTTACTCAGGTCAGACGTATTACGAGCAGTACTTC,CASSYSGQTYYEQYF
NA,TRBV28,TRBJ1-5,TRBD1,TGTGCCAGCAGTTCCGGACAGGGGAATCAGCCCCAGCATTTT,CASSSGQGNQPQHF
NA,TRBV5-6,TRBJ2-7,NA,TGTGCCAGCAGCTTATCCACCTACGAGCAGTACTTC,CASSLSTYEQYF
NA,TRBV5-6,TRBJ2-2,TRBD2,TGTGCCAGCAGCGAGGGACTAGCGGGAGGGCCCGGGGAGCTGTTTTTT,CASSEGLAGGPGELFF
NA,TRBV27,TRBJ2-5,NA,TGTGCCAGCAGCCCCGTGGGGCAAGAGACCCAGTACTTC,CASSPVGQETQYF
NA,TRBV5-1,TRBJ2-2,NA,TGCGCCAGCAGCTCGGGGATTGGAACCGGGGAGCTGTTTTTT,CASSSGIGTGELFF
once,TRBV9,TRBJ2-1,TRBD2,TGTGCCAGCAGCGTAGGACTAGCGGGAGGGCATGAGCAGTTCTTC,CASSVGLAGGHEQFF
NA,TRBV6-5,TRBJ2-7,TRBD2,TGTGCCAGCAGTTATTACGCTAGCGGGCCCTCCTACGAGCAGTACTTC,CASSYYASGPSYEQYF
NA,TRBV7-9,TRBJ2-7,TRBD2,TGTGCCAGCAGCCGGGGGGTCAGCTCCTACGAGCAGTACTTC,CASSRGVSSYEQYF